This T cell receptor beta chain was documented in a study of response to subunit inactivated influenza vaccine. Study-wide results and caveats: Authors suggested that a seasonal influenza vaccination recruits few new T cells each time.

Using its own MiXCR run on the RT-PCR reads, TCRdb lists one record per CDR3 protein. In the table there are 530,000 or so distinct CDR3 sequences, 14% of which are singletons. Germline V gives CDR1 DFQATT, CDR2 SNEGSKA (reference sequence). The V and J ends lost 3 bases and 2 bases, in that order; junction bases with no gene match: 7. This CDR3 contains 16 residues. For this clonotype: Antigen unknown.

The chain recombines TRBV20-1 with TRBJ2-3, with TRBD2 matching 11 bases. This receptor was taken from a man aged 50-60 years who received an inactivated influenza vaccine. The sample consisted of PBMCs from blood, taken 12 days after vaccination. This chain's CDR3 is CSARETSGDLTDTQYF. CDR3 DNA: TGCAGTGCTAGGGAGACTAGCGGGGACCTCACAGATACGCAGTATTTT.